These 10 T cell receptor beta chains originate from one sample sequenced in a study of vaccination effects on CD4 cells after COVID-19. TCRdb's copy holds only in-frame clones and misses some; the assay was immunoSEQ multiplex PCR. The sample consists of about 20,000 clones, around 74% of them appearing once. Sequencing followed a ViraFEST assay step that expanded antigen-specific CD4+ T cells with viral peptide pools. CD4+ T cell isolation took place after 10 days of culture. The individual was infected with SARS-CoV-2 between March and December 2020, as confirmed by PCR. Antigens of these TCRs are unknown. The sequenced sample was CD4+ T cells from PBMCs cultured with SARS-CoV-2 spike peptides, obtained before COVID-19 vaccination. Receptor source: a human donor who had a prior SARS-CoV-2 infection.

The chain joins TRBV7-3 to TRBJ2-1; 13 bases fit TRBD2. Germline V lookup: CDR1 SGHTA, CDR2 FQGTGA. The CDR3 extends over 13 amino acids. V shed 8 bases, J shed 7 bases, and the junction held 2 bases outside the gene matches. The DNA of the CDR3 is TGTGCCAGCGGACTAGCGGGAGTAAATGAGCAGTTCTTC. This codes for CASGLAGVNEQFF.

V gene TRBV4-1 combines with J gene TRBJ1-6; no definite D call. CDR1 is MGHRA and CDR2 is YSYEKL in the germline V gene. Trimming shortened V by 0 bases and J by 0 bases, and 9 bases separated the two germline ends. The CDR3 is 17 amino acids. Here the CDR3 reads CASSQETYSSYNSPLHF. The CDR3 nucleotides are TGCGCCAGCAGCCAAGAAACCTACTCCTCCTATAATTCACCCCTCCACTTT.

This chain connects TRBV5-6 to TRBJ2-7; no clear D. Germline loops: CDR1 SGHDT, CDR2 YYEEEE. V lost 4 bases to trimming and J lost 3 bases, with 8 bases between them. This CDR3 region has 12 residues. CDR3 coding DNA: TGTGCCAGCAGCCTTCCGAGCTACGAGCAGTACTTC. Protein sequence: CASSLPSYEQYF.

The chain uses TRBV2 and TRBJ2-1; 10 bases align to TRBD2. The CDR3 has 14 amino acids. The V and J ends lost 4 bases and 9 bases, in that order; junction bases with no gene match: 6. CDR1 is SNHLY and CDR2 is FYNNEI in the germline V gene. This chain's CDR3 is CASSVQRGGTEQFF. The DNA for the CDR3 is TGTGCCAGCAGTGTACAGCGGGGGGGCACTGAGCAGTTCTTC. Supplemented by reference TRBV2 and TRBJ2-1, the full variable domain reads EPEVTQTPSHQVTQMGQEVILRCVPISNHLYFYWYRQILGQKVEFLVSFYNNEISEKSEIFDDQFSVERPDGSNFTLKIRSTKLEDSAMYFCASSVQRGGTEQFFGPGTRLTVL.

The chain couples TRBV6-2 or TRBV6-3 to TRBJ2-1, with 12 bases aligning to TRBD2. This CDR3 comprises 17 residues. CDR1 is MNHEY and CDR2 is SVGEGT in the germline V gene. J was trimmed by 4 bases and V by 6 bases; bases with no gene match: 10. CDR3 loop: CASSRFPTSGSYNEQFF. CDR3 nucleotides: TGTGCCAGCAGCCGATTCCCGACTAGCGGGAGTTACAATGAGCAGTTCTTC.

The rearrangement joins TRBV15 to TRBJ2-1; D uncertain. The CDR3 has 15 amino acids. Per germline, CDR1 LNHNV and CDR2 YYDKDF (reference sequence). V lost 1 base, J lost 6 bases, and 13 bases lay in between. CDR3 in amino acids: CATSRGPGTPNEQFF. In DNA form, the CDR3 reads TGTGCCACCAGCAGAGGTCCGGGCACCCCCAATGAGCAGTTCTTC.

The gene calls are TRBV19 and TRBJ1-1; no clear D gene. The CDR3 spans 13 residues. CDR1 and CDR2 from the germline V gene are LNHDA and SQIVND (reference sequence). The V end was cut by 5 bases, the J end by 3 bases, with 10 bases between. The CDR3 here is CASSLQRDTEAFF. CDR3 coding DNA: TGTGCCAGTAGTCTGCAAAGAGACACTGAAGCTTTCTTT.

CDR3 sequence: CASSRDGGAYNEQFF. The CDR3 DNA reads TGTGCCAGCTCGCGGGACGGCGGCGCCTACAATGAGCAGTTCTTC. V usage is TRBV11-2 and J usage is TRBJ2-1, with D possibly matching TRBD2 (6 bases). V lost 8 bases to trimming and J lost 2 bases, with 16 bases between them. The CDR3 extends over 15 amino acids. Germline values: CDR1 SGHAT, CDR2 FQNNGV.

The chain has TRBV24-1 and TRBJ2-2; no reliable D call. This CDR3 region has 13 residues. CDR1 and CDR2 from the germline V gene are KGHDR and SFDVKD. V shed 5 bases and J shed 6 bases, with 9 bases lying between them. DNA for the CDR3: TGTGCCACCAGTGGCCCCTCCCCCGGGGAGCTGTTTTTT. Encoded protein: CATSGPSPGELFF.

The genes are TRBV12-5 and TRBJ1-1, with D possibly matching TRBD1 (6 bases). CDR3 length: 15 amino acids. Germline V gene sequence: CDR1 LGHNT, CDR2 FRNRAP. V was shortened by 1 base and J by 3 bases, with 12 bases between the two germline ends. In nucleotides, the CDR3 is TGTGCTAGTGGTTTGGGCGGGGGGGCGGACACTGAAGCTTTCTTT. This translates into CASGLGGGADTEAFF.